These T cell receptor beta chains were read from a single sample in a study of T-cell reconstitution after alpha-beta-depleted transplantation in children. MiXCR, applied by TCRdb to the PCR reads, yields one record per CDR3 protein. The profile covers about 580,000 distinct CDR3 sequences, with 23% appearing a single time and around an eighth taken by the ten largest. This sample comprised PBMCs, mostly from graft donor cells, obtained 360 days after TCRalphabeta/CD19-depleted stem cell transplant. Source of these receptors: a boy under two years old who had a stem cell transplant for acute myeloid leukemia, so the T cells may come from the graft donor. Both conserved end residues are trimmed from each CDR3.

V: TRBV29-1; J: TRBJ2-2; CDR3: SVEDRRGSGELF
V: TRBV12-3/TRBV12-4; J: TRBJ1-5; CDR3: ASSYHVQPQH
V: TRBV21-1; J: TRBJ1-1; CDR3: ASSLTFMNTEAF
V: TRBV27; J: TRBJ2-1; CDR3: ASRYGDRGNNEQF
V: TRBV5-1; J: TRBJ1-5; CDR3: ASSIGTDSNQPQH
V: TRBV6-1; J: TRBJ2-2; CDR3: ASTPLDWRHTGELF
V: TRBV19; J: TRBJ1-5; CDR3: ASSRQGAGSNQPQH
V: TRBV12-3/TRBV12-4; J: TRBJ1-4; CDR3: ASSLRTTSGGEKLF
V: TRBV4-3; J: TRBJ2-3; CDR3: ASSQGQRESTDTQY
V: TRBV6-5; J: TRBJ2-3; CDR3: ASSYVGGAGDTQY
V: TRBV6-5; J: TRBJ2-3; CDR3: ASSYSKLGIGEQY
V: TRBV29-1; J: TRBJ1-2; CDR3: SVGPGDVRSNYGYT
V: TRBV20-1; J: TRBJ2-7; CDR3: SASGSPGPSYEQY
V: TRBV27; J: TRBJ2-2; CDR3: ASSLGPAAGELF
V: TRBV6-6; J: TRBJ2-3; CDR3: ATTGGPYTDTQY
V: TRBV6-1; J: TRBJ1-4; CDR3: ASNVRSPSEKLF
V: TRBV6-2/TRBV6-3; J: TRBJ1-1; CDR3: ASSPNRDRAGTEAF
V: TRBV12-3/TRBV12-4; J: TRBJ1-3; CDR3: ATGILFSGNTIY
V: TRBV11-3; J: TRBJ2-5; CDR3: ASSLDPAVYQETQY
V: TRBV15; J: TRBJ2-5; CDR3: ATSRDRGIRGRETQY
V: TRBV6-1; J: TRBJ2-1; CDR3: ASKPVAGTAYNEQF
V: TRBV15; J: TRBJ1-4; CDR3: ATSRVGTIREKLF
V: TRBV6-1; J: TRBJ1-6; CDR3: ASTEGLGTFNSPLH
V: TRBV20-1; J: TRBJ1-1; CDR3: SARDGGRGYTEAF
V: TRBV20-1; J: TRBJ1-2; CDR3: SARDPKLTTNYGYT
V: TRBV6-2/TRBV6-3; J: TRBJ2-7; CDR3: ASSSEIYEQY
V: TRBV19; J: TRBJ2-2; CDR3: ASSILGGGLRGTGELF